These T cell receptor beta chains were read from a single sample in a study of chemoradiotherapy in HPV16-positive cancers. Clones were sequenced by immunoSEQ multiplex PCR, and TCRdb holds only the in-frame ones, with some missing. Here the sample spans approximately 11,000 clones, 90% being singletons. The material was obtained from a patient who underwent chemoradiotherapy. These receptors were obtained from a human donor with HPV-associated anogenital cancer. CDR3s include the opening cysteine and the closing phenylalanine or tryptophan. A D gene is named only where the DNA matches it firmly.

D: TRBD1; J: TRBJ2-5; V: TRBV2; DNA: TGTGCCAGCAGTGAAGCGGCCATTGGGACAGGCGGAACCCAGTACTTC; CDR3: CASSEAAIGTGGTQYF
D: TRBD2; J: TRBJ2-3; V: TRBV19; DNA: TGTGCCAGTAGTACTAGCGGGAGCACAGATACGCAGTATTTT; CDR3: CASSTSGSTDTQYF
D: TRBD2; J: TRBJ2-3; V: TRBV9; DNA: TGTGCCAGCAGCCCTAACCTAGGGACTAGCGGGAGGTGGCTGGGAGATACGCAGTATTTT; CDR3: CASSPNLGTSGRWLGDTQYF
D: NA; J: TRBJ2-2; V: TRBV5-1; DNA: TGCGCCAGCAGCCTAGCTCCGGGCACCGGGGAGCTGTTTTTT; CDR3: CASSLAPGTGELFF
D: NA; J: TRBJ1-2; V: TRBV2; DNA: TGTGCCAGCAGTGAAATGGGGGGCATTAACTATGGCTACACCTTC; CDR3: CASSEMGGINYGYTF
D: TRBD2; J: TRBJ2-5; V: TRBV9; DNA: TGTGCCAGCAGCGTAGATACCGGGGGGGCGGAGACCCAGTACTTC; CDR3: CASSVDTGGAETQYF
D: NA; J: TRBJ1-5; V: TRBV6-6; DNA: TGTGCCAGCAGTTACTCTATCGGGAATCAGCCCCAGCATTTT; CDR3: CASSYSIGNQPQHF
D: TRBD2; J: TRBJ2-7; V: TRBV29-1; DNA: TGCGCCACTGTTAGCGGGAGTTACGAGCAGTACTTC; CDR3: CATVSGSYEQYF
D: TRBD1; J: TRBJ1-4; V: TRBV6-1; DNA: TGTGCCAGCAGTGAACGCGGGACAGGGTGGGAAAAACTGTTTTTT; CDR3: CASSERGTGWEKLFF
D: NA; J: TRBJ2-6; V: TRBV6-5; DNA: TGTGCCAGCAGTTACTCGTCAGGGACTGGGGCCAACGTCCTGACTTTC; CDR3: CASSYSSGTGANVLTF
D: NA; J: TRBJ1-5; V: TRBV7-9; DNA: TGTGCCAGCACCCCGCTGGGGAGCAATCAGCCCCAGCATTTT; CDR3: CASTPLGSNQPQHF